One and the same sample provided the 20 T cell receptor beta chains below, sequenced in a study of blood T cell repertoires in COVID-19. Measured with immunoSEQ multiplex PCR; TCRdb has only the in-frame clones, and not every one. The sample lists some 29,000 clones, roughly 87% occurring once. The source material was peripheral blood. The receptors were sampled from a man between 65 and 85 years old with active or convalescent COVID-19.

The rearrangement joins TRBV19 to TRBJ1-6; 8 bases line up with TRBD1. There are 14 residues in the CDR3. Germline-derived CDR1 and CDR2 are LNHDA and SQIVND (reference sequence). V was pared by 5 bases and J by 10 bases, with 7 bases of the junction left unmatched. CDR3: CASSVLQGESPLHF. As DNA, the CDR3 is TGTGCCAGTAGTGTTCTACAGGGGGAATCACCCCTCCACTTT.

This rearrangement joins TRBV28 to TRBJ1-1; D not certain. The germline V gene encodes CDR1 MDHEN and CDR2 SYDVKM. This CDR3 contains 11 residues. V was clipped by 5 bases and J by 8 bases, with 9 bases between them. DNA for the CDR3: TGTGCCAGCAGTCCCTACGGGGAAGCTTTCTTT. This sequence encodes CASSPYGEAFF. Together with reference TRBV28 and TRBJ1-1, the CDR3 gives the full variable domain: DVKVTQSSRYLVKRTGEKVFLECVQDMDHENMFWYRQDPGLGLRLIYFSYDVKMKEKGDIPEGYSVSREKKERFSLILESASTNQTSMYLCASSPYGEAFFGQGTRLTVV.

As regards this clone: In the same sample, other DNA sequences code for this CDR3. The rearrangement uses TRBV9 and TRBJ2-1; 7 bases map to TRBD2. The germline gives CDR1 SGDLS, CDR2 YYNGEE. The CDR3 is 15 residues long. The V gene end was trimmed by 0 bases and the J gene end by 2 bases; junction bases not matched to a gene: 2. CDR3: CASSVGGGTYNEQFF. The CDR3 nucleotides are TGTGCCAGCAGCGTAGGCGGGGGAACCTACAATGAGCAGTTCTTC.

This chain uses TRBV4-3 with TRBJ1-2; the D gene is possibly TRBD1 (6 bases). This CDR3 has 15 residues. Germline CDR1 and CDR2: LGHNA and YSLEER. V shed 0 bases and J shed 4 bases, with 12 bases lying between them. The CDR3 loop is CASSQDHGGSYGYTF. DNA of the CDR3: TGCGCCAGCAGCCAAGATCATGGGGGCAGCTATGGCTACACCTTC.

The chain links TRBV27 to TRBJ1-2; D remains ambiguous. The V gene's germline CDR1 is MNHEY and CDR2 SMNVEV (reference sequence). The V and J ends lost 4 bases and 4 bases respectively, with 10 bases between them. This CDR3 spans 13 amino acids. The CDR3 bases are TGTGCCAGCAGTTCGACACGGGGCTATGGCTACACCTTC. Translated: CASSSTRGYGYTF.

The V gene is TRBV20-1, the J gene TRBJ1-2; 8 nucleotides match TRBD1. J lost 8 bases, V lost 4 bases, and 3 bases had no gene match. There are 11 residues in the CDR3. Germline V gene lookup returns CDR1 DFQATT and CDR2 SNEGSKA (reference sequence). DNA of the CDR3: TGCAGTGCTACACAGGGGGGAGGCTACACCTTC. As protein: CSATQGGGYTF.

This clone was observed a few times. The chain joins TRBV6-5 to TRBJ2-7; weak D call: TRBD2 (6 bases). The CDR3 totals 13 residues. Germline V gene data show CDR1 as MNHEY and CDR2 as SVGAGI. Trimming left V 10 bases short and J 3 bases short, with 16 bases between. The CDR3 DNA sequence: TGTGCCACCCAATCTAGGCGGGGCTACGAGCAGTACTTC. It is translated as CATQSRRGYEQYF.

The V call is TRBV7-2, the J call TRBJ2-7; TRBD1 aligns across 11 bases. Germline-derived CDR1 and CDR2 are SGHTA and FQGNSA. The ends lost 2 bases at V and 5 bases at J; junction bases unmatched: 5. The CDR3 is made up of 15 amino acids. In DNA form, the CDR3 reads TGTGCCAGCAGCTTAACTGGGACAGGGGGGCACGAGCAGTACTTC. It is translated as CASSLTGTGGHEQYF.

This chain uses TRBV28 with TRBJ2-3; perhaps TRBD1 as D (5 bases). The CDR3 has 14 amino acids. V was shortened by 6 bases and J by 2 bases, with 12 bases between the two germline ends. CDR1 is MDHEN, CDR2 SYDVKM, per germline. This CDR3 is CASSDQGPTDTQYF. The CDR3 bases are TGTGCCAGCAGCGATCAGGGCCCCACAGATACGCAGTATTTT.

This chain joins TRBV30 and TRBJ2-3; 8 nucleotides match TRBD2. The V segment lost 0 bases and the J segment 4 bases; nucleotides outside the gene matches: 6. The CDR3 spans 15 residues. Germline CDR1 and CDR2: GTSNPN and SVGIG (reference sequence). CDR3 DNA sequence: TGTGCCTGGAGTGTGGGAGCGGGGGAGGCAGATACGCAGTATTTT. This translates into CAWSVGAGEADTQYF.

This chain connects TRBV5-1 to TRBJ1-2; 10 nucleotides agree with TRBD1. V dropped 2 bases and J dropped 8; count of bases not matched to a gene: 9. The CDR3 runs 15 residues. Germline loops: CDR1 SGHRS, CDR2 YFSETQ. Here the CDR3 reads CASSLPGQGSGGYTF. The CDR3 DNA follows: TGCGCCAGCAGCTTACCGGGACAGGGGTCCGGAGGCTACACCTTC.

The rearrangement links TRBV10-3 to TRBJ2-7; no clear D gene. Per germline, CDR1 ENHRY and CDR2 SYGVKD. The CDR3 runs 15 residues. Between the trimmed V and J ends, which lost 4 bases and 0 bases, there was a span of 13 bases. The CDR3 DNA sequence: TGTGCCATCAGTGTGACACGATCGAGCTCCTACGAGCAGTACTTC. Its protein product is CAISVTRSSSYEQYF.

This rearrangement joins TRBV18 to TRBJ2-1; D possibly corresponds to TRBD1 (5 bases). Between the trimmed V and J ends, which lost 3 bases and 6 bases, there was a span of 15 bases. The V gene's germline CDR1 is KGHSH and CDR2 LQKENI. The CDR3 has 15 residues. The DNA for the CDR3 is TGTGCCAGCTCACCGGATAGGGGTTATAGCAATGAGCAGTTCTTC. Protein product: CASSPDRGYSNEQFF.

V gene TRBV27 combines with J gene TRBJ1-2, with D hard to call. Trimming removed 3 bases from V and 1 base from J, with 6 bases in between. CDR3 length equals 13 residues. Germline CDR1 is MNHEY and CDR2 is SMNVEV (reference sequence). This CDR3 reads CASSFRGNYGYTF. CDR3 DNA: TGTGCCAGCAGTTTTCGGGGTAACTATGGCTACACCTTC.

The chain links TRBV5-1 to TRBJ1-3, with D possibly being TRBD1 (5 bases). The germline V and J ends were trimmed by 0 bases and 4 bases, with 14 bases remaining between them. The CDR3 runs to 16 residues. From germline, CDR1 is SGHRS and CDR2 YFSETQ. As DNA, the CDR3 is TGCGCCAGCAGCTTGGAGCCGAGCAGGGCCGGAAACACCATATATTTT. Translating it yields CASSLEPSRAGNTIYF.

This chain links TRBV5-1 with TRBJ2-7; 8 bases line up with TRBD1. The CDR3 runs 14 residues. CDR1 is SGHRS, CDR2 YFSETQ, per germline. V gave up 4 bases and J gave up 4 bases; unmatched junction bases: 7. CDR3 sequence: CASSQQGGVYEQYF. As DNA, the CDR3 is TGCGCCAGCAGCCAACAGGGGGGTGTATACGAGCAGTACTTC.

CDR3 amino acids: CASSSTGASTDTQYF. The CDR3 nucleotides read TGCGCCAGCAGCTCCACAGGAGCTAGCACAGATACGCAGTATTTT. The V call is TRBV5-1, the J call TRBJ2-3, with a tentative D call TRBD1 (5 bases). Deletions cut 3 bases from V and 0 bases from J, with 11 bases between. The germline gives CDR1 SGHRS, CDR2 YFSETQ. This CDR3 region has 15 residues.

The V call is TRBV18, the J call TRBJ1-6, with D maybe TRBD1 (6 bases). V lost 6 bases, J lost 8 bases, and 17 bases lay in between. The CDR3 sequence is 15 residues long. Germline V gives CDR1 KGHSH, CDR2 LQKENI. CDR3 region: CASSGDTYRDSPLHF. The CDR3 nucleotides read TGTGCCAGCTCCGGGGACACGTACAGGGATTCACCCCTCCACTTT.

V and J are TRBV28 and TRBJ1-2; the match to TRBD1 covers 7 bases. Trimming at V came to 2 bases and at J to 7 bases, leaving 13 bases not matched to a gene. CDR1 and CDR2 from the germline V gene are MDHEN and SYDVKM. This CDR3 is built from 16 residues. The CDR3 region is CASSLRVYRGEGGYTF. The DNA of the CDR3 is TGTGCCAGCAGTTTACGCGTGTACAGGGGAGAGGGTGGCTACACCTTC.

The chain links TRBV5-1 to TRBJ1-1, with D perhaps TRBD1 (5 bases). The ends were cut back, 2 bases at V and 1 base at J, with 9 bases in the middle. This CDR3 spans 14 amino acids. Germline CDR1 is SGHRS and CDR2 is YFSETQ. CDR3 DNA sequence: TGCGCCAGCAGCTTTGACGGGGGGAACACTGAAGCTTTCTTT. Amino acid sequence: CASSFDGGNTEAFF.